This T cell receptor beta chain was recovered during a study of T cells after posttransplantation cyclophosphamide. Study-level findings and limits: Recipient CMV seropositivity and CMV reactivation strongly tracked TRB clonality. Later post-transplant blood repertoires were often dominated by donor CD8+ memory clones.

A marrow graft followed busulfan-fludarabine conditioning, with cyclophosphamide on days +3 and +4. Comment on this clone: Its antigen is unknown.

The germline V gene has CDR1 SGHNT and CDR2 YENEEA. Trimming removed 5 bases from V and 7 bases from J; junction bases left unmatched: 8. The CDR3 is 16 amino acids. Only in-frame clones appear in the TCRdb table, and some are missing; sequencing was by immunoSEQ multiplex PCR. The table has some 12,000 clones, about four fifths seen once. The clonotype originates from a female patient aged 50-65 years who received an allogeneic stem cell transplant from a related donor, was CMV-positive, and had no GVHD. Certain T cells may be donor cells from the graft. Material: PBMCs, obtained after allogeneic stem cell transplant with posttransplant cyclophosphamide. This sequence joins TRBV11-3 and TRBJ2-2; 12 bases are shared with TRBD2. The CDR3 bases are TGTGCCAGCAGCATATCAGGACTAGCGGGGAACGGGGAGCTGTTTTTT. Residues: CASSISGLAGNGELFF.